The 3 T cell receptor beta chains in this list originate from one sample, sequenced in a study of blood T cells in healthy people across ages. Primers used in a second PCR of about 6 to 11 cycles were a sample-barcoded 5' primer and a J-beta primer mix. TCRdb passed the 5' RACE reads through MiXCR, listing each CDR3 protein once. The repertoire has fewer than 2 million distinct CDR3 sequences, 39% of them found once; the top ten carry 20% to 25%. Sequencing was carried out using blood. These receptors all come from a human donor in good health.

Comment on this clonotype: The junction and the germline gene differ at one end; a read error may be behind it. This rearrangement joins TRBV4-3 to TRBJ1-2; D is possibly TRBD1 (5 bases). CDR1 LGHNA and CDR2 YSLEER come from the germline V gene. This CDR3 has 15 residues. The CDR3 region has the DNA TGCGTCAGCAGCCAATTGGCCGTCCGGGGGTATGGCTACACCTTC. It encodes CVSSQLAVRGYGYTF.

A word on this clonotype: One end of the junction is discordant with germline, which a read error may explain. The rearrangement uses TRBV12-3 or TRBV12-4 and TRBJ2-1; D gene ambiguous. The CDR3 is 13 residues long. The CDR3 DNA is TGTGCCAGCAGCCTCCGGGCCTACAATGAGCGGTTCTTC. It yields the protein CASSLRAYNERFF.

This chain links TRBV25-1 with TRBJ1-4; no firm D call. V lost 0 bases and J 5 bases, leaving 10 bases between the germline ends. CDR3 length: 15 residues. Germline-derived CDR1 and CDR2 are MGHDK and SYGVNS. Here the CDR3 DNA reads TGTGCCAGCAGTGAATACAGGATGAGGAATGAAAAACTGTTTTTT. Protein product: CASSEYRMRNEKLFF.